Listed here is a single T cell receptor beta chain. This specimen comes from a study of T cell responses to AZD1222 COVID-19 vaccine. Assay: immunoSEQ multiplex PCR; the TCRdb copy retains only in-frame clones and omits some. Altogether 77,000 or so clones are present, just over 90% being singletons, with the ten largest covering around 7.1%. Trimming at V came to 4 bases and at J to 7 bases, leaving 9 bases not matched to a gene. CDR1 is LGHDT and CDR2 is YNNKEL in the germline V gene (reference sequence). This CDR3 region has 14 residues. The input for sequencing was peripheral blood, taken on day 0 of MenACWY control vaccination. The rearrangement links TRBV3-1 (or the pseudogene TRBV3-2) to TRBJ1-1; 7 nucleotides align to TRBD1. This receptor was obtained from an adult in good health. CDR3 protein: CASSPSGQVIEAFF. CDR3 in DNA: TGTGCCAGCAGCCCGTCCGGACAGGTGATTGAAGCTTTCTTT.